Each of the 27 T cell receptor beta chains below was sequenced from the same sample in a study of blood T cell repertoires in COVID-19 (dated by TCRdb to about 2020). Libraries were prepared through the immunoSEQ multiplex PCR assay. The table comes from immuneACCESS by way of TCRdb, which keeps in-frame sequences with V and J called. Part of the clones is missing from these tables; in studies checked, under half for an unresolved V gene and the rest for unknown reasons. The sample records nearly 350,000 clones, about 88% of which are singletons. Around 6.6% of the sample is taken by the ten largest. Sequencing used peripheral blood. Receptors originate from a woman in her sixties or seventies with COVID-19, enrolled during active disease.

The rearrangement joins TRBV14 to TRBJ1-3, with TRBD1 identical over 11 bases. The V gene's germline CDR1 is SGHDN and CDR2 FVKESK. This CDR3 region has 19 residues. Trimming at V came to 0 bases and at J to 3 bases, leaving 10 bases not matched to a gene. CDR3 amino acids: CASSQDPKRTGGHGNTIYF. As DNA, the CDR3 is TGTGCCAGCAGCCAAGATCCCAAACGGACAGGGGGCCATGGAAACACCATATATTTT.

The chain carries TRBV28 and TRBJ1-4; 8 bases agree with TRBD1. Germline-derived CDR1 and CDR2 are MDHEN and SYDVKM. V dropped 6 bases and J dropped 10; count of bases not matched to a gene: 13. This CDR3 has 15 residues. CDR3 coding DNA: TGTGCCAGCAGGATCTCCGGGACAGGATCGCGAAAACTGTTTTTT. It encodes CASRISGTGSRKLFF.

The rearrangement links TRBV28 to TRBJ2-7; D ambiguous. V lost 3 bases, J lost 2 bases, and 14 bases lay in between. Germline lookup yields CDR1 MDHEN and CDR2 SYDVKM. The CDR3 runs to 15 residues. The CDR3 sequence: CASSFPTEAAYEQYF. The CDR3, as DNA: TGTGCCAGCAGTTTTCCAACAGAAGCAGCCTACGAGCAGTACTTC.

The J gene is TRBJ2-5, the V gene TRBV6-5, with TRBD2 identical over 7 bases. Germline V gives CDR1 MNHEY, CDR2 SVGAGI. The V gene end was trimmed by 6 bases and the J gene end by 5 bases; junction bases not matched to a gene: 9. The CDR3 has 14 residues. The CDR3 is CASRGGGARETQYF. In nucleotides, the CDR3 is TGTGCCAGCAGGGGGGGAGGGGCGCGGGAGACCCAGTACTTC.

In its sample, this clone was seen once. The CDR3 sequence is CASSPRGGGYTEAFF. The CDR3 nucleotides are TGTGCCAGCAGCCCAAGAGGGGGCGGGTACACTGAAGCTTTCTTT. This chain connects TRBV11-2 to TRBJ1-1; TRBD1 agrees at 7 bases. This CDR3 has 15 residues. V dropped 5 bases and J dropped 3; count of bases not matched to a gene: 9. Germline V gene lookup returns CDR1 SGHAT and CDR2 FQNNGV.

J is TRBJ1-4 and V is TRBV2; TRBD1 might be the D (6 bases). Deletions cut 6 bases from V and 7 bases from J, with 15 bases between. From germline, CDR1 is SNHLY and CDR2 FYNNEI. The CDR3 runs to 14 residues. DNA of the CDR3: TGTGCCAGCAGCTTGACAGGCCGGGGTGAAAAACTGTTTTTT. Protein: CASSLTGRGEKLFF. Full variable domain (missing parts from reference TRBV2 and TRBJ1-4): EPEVTQTPSHQVTQMGQEVILRCVPISNHLYFYWYRQILGQKVEFLVSFYNNEISEKSEIFDDQFSVERPDGSNFTLKIRSTKLEDSAMYFCASSLTGRGEKLFFGSGTQLSVL.

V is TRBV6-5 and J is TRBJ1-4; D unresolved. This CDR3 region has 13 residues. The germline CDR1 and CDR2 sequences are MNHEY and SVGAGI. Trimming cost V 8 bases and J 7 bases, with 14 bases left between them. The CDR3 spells CASGSRDGEKLFF. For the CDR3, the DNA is TGTGCCAGCGGGTCCCGGGATGGTGAAAAACTGTTTTTT.

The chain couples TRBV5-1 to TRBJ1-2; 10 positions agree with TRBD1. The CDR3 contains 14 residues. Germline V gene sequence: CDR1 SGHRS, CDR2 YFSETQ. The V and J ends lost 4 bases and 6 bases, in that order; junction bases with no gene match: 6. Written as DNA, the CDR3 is TGCGCCAGCAGCGCCCAGACAGGGGGCGATGGCTACACCTTC. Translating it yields CASSAQTGGDGYTF.

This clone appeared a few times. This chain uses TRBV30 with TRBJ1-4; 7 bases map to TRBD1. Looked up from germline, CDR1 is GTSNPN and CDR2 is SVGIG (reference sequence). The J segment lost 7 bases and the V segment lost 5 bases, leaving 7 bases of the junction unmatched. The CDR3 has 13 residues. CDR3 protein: CAWGLQGTEKLFF. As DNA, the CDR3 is TGTGCCTGGGGCTTACAGGGGACTGAAAAACTGTTTTTT.

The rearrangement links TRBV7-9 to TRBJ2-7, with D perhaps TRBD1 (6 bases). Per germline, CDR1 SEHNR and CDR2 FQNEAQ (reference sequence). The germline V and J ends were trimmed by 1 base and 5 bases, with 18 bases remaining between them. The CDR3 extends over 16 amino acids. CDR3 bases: TGTGCCAGCAGCTTAGTTTCTGGGGGCATCCTCCACGAGCAGTACTTC. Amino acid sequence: CASSLVSGGILHEQYF. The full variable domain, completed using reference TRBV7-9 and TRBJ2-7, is DTGVSQNPRHKITKRGQNVTFRCDPISEHNRLYWYRQTLGQGPEFLTYFQNEAQLEKSRLLSDRFSAERPKGSFSTLEIQRTEQGDSAMYLCASSLVSGGILHEQYFGPGTRLTVT.

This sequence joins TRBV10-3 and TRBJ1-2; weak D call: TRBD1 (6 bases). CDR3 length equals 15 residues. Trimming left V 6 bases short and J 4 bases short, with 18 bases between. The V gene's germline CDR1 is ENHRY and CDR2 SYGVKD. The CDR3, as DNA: TGTGCCATCAGCTATGCAGGGGAAAAGGGCTATGGCTACACCTTC. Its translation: CAISYAGEKGYGYTF.

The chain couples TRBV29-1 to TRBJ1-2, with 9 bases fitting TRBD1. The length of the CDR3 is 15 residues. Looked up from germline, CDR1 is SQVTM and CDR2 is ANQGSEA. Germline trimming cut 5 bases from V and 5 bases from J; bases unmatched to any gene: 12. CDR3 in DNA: TGCAGCGTTAAACCCGGGACAGGGAAAGGGTATGGCTACACCTTC. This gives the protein CSVKPGTGKGYGYTF.

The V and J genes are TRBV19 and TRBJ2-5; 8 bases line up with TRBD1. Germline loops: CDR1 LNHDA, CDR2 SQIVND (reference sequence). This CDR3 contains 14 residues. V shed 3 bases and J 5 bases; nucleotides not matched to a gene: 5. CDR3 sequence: CASSISTGGETQYF. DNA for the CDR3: TGTGCCAGTAGTATCAGTACAGGGGGGGAGACCCAGTACTTC.

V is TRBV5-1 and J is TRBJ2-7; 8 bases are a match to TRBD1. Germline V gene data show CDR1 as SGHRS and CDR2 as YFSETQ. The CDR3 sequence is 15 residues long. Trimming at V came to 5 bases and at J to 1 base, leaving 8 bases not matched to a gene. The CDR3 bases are TGCGCCAGCAGAGGACAGGGTATAGGATCCTACGAGCAGTACTTC. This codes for CASRGQGIGSYEQYF.

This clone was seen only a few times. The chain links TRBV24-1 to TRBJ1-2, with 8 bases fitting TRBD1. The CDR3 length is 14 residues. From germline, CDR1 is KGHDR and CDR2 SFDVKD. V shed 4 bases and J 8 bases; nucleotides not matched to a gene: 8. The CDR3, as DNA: TGTGCCACCAGTGAACAGGACAGGGAGGGAGGCTACACCTTC. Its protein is CATSEQDREGGYTF.

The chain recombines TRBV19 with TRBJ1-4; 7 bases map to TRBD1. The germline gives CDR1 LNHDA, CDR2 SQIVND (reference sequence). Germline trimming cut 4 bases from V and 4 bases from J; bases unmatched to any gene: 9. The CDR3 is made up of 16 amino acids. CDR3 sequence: CASSTDRVGGNEKLFF. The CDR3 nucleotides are TGTGCCAGTAGTACTGACAGGGTCGGTGGTAATGAAAAACTGTTTTTT.

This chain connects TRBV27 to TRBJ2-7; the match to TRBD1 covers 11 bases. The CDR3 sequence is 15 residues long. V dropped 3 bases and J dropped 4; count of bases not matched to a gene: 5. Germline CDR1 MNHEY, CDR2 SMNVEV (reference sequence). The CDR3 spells CASSFSRDRGYEQYF. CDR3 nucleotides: TGTGCCAGCAGTTTCTCACGGGACAGGGGGTACGAGCAGTACTTC.

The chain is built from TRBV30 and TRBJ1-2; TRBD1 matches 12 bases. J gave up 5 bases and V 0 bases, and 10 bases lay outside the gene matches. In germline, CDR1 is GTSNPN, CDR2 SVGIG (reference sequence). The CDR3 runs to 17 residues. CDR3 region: CAWSVLGTGGLLYGYTF. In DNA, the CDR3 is TGTGCCTGGAGTGTACTGGGGACAGGGGGCCTTCTATATGGCTACACCTTC.

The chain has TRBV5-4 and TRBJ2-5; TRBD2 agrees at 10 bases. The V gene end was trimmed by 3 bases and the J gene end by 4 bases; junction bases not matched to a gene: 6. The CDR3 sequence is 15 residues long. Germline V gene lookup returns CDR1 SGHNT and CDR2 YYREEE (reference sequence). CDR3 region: CASSWASGGGETQYF. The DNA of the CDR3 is TGTGCCAGCAGCTGGGCTAGCGGGGGCGGAGAGACCCAGTACTTC.

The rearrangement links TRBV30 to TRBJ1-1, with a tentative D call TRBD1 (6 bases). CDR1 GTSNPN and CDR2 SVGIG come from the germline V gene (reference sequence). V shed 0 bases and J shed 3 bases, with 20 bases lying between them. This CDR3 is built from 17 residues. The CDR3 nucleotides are TGTGCCTGGAGTGTCGGGCAGGGGCAAGGTTTTTACACTGAAGCTTTCTTT. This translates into CAWSVGQGQGFYTEAFF. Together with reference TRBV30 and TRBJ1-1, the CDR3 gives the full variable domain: SQTIHQWPATLVQPVGSPLSLECTVEGTSNPNLYWYRQAAGRGLQLLFYSVGIGQISSEVPQNLSASRPQDRQFILSSKKLLLSDSGFYLCAWSVGQGQGFYTEAFFGQGTRLTVV.

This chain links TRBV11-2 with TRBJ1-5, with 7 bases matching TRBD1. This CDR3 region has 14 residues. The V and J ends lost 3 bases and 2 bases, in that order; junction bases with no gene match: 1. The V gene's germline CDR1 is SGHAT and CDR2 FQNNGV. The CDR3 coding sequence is TGTGCCAGCAGCTTTGGACAGGGCAATCAGCCCCAGCATTTT. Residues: CASSFGQGNQPQHF.

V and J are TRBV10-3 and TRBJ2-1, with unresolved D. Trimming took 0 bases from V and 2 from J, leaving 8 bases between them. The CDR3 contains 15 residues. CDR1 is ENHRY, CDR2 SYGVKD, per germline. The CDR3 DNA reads TGTGCCATCAGTGAGTCGCCAACTACCTACAATGAGCAGTTCTTC. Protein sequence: CAISESPTTYNEQFF.

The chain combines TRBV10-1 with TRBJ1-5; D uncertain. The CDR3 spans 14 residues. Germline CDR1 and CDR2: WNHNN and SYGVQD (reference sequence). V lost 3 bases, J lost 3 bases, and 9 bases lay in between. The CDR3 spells CASSEPGDNQPQHF. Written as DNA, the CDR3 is TGCGCCAGCAGTGAACCGGGAGACAATCAGCCCCAGCATTTT.

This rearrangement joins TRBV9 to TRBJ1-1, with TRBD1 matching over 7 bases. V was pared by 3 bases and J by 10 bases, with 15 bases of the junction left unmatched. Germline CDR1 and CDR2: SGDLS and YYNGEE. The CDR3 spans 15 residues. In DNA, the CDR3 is TGTGCCAGCAGCGCGACAGGGTCACATGGGCCTGGAGCTTTCTTT. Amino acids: CASSATGSHGPGAFF.

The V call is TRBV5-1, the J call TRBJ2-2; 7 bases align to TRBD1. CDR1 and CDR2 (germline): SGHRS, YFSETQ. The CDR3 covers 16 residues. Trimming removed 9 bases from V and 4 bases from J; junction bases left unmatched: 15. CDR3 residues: CATQIGTAAGTGELFF. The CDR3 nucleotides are TGCGCCACGCAGATTGGGACAGCCGCAGGCACCGGGGAGCTGTTTTTT.

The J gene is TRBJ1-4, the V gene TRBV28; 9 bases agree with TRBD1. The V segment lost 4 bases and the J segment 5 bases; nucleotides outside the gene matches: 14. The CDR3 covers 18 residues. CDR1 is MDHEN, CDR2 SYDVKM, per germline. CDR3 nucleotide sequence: TGTGCCAGCAGTTCCCTCGGGACAGGGAAGGTGTTGAATGAAAAACTGTTTTTT. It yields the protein CASSSLGTGKVLNEKLFF.

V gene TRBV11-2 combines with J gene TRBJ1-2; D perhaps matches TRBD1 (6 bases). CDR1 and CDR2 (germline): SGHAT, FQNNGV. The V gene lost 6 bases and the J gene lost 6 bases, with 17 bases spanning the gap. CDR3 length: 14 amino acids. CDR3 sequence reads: CASRLIGGRDGYTF. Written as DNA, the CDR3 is TGTGCCAGCAGGCTAATAGGGGGTCGGGATGGCTACACCTTC.